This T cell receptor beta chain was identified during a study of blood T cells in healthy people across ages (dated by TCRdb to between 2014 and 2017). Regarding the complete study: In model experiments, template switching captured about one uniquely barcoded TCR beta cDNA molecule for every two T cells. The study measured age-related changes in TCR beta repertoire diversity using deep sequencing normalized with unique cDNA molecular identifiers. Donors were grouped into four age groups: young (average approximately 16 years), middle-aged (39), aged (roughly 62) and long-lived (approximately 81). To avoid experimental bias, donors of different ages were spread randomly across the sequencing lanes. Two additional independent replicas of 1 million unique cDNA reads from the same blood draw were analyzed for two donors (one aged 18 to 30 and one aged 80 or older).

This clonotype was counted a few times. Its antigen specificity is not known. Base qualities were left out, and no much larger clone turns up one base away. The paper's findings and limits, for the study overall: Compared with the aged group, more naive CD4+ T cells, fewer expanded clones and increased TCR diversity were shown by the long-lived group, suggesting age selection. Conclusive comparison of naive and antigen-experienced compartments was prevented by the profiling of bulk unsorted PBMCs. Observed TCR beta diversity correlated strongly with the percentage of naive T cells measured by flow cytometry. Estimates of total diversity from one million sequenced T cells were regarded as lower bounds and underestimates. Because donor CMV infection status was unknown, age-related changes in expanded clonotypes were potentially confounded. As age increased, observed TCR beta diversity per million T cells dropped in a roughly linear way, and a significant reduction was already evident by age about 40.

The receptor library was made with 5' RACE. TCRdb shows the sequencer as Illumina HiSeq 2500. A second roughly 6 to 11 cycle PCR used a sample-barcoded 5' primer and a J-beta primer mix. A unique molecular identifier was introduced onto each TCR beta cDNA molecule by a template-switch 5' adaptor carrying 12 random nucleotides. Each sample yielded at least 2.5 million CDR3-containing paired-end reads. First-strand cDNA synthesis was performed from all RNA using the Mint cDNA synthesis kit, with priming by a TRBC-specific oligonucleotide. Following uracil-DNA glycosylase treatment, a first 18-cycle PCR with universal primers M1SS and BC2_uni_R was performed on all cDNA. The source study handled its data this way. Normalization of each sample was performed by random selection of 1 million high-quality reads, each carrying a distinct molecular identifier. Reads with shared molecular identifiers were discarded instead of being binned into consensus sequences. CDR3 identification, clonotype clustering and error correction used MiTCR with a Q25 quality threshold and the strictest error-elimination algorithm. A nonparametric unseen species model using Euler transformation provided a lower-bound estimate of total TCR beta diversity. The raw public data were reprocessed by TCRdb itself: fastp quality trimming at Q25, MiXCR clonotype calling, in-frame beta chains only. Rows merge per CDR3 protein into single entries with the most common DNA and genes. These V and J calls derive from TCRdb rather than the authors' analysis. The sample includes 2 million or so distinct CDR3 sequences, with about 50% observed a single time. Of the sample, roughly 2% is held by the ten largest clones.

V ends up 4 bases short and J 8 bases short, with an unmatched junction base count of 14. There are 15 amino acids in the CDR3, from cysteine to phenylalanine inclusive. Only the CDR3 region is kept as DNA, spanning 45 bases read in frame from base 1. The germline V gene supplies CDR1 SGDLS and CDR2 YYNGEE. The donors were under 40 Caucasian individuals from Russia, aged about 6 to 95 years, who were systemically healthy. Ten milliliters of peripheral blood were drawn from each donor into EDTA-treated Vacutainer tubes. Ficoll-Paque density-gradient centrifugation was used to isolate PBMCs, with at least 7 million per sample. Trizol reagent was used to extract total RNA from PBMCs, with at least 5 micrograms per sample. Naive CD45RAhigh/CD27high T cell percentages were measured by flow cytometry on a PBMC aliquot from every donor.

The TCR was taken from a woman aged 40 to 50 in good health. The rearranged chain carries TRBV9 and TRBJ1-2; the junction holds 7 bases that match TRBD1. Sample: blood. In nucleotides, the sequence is TGTGCCAGCAGCCCCCGCGACAGGGCGGCGGGCGGCTACACCTTC. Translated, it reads CASSPRDRAAGGYTF.